Described below is a single TCR beta chain sequence and its context. Its cognate antigen is unknown. Built from TCR beta cDNA, the libraries had unique molecular identifiers in them. A population of about 0.95 to 10 million T cells gave rise to 400,000 to 550,000 cDNA molecules. Each CDR3 protein is one row after TCRdb ran MiXCR on the PCR reads. The table has around 150,000 distinct CDR3 sequences, around 36% seen once. The sample is drawn from a study of post-analysis software for immune sequencing data. The CDR3 contains 15 residues. With 6 bases clipped from V and 1 base from J, the junction kept 8 bases outside the gene matches. Germline values: CDR1 DFQATT, CDR2 SNEGSKA (reference sequence). Study results and limitations: Controls had significantly higher normalized Chao1 diversity than multiple sclerosis patients.

The source was blood, collected after autologous hematopoietic stem cell transplantation. The chain links TRBV20-1 to TRBJ1-5; 8 bases map to TRBD1. The receptor's source is a girl aged 10 to 17 with multiple sclerosis. The CDR3 region has the DNA TGCAGTGCCCTCGACAGGGGTGGGAGCAATCAGCCCCAGCATTTT. This encodes CSALDRGGSNQPQHF.